The rows below give T cell receptor beta chains drawn from one sample of a study of cytomegalovirus exposure and HLA in healthy donors. Repertoires were generated with immunoSEQ multiplex PCR, while TCRdb's copy carries only in-frame clones and drops some. The sample totals approximately 70,000 clones. Material: PBMCs. The receptors derive from a woman between 40 and 55 years old in good health and CMV-seropositive. Each CDR3 is given without its conserved first and last residue.

j_call v_call cdr3_aa
TRBJ2-1 TRBV29-1 SAGLAGPNEQF
TRBJ2-7 TRBV5-5 ASSFFTGGQGAHEQY
TRBJ2-1 TRBV27 ASSRRTVSSYNEQF
TRBJ2-1 TRBV7-2 ASSHPGLAQVYNEQF
TRBJ2-5 TRBV29-1 SAQGAYQETQY
TRBJ2-7 TRBV5-1 ASSTTGPSSYEQY
TRBJ1-2 TRBV14 ASSQTGVLYGYT
TRBJ2-5 TRBV7-2 ASSLMGDKETQY
TRBJ1-2 TRBV21-1 ASSKRARGYGYT
TRBJ2-1 TRBV5-8 ASSPRTSGRGHEQF
TRBJ2-7 TRBV2 ASSNRAASYEQY
TRBJ2-1 TRBV18 ASSPQGLAGGLGNEQF
TRBJ2-3 TRBV6-5 ASSYVQGDTQY
TRBJ2-7 TRBV6-1 ASSDKKWEQY
- TRBV4-1 ASSQGLAGEYEQY
- TRBV5-1 ASSWTLAGDAYEQY
TRBJ2-3 TRBV14 ASSQVALTQY
TRBJ2-2 TRBV7-3 ASSPTSERNTGELF
TRBJ2-1 TRBV5-1 ASSLRDRGNEQF
TRBJ2-1 TRBV9 ASSVGYGGGAEGEQF
TRBJ2-1 TRBV9 ASSVVTGANEQF
TRBJ2-2 TRBV19 ASSARTGWSTGELF
TRBJ1-1 TRBV6-5 ASSLNRAGNTEAF
- TRBV27 ASRTSGHYEQY
TRBJ2-1 TRBV25-1 ASSGLSYNEQF
TRBJ1-2 TRBV2 ASSEGWGDRDPNYGYT
TRBJ2-1 TRBV5-5 ASSLGQGRNNEQF
TRBJ2-1 TRBV28 ASSREDEGGEQF
TRBJ2-7 TRBV2 ASSGTSGSYEQY
TRBJ1-2 TRBV6-4 ASSSGTGDYGYT
TRBJ2-1 TRBV5-1 ASNLATSGRGEQF
TRBJ2-5 TRBV10-3 ASEPSGDVVTQY
TRBJ1-5 TRBV6-5 ASSLIQGQPQH
TRBJ1-2 TRBV19 ASSPWTGGNYGYT
TRBJ2-5 TRBV6-6 ASSYSGSGDEETQY
TRBJ2-1 TRBV5-6 ASSPEPAGEWNEQF
TRBJ2-5 TRBV10-3 AISDGPGETQY
TRBJ2-7 TRBV9 ASSVAPAPSAYEQY
TRBJ2-1 TRBV27 ASSHGQGWVNEQF
TRBJ2-1 TRBV10-2 ASSGQARTSGLNNEQF
TRBJ2-7 TRBV4-2 ASSQEGRVYEQY
TRBJ2-5 TRBV6-5 ASRLAGGYQETQY
TRBJ2-3 TRBV2 ASSEGGQGTDTQY
TRBJ2-7 TRBV27 ASSPGTGPYEQY
TRBJ1-5 TRBV19 ASTRTEHQPQH
TRBJ2-7 TRBV4-1 ASSQANRPGDEQY
TRBJ2-3 TRBV6-6 ASRMAVSTDTQY
TRBJ2-6 TRBV6-1 ASSESGGSGANVLT
TRBJ1-1 TRBV6-5 ASRKGAEAF
TRBJ2-1 TRBV6-4 ASSERLAGAHEQF
TRBJ1-2 TRBV27 ASTFRRGTAVGYT
TRBJ2-7 TRBV7-8 ASSLATGPAYEQY
TRBJ2-2 TRBV6-5 ASSYLAGDAGELF
TRBJ1-3 TRBV2 ASSEAGRALGNTIY
TRBJ2-3 TRBV7-7 ASSQGIGISTDTQY
TRBJ1-1 TRBV18 ASSPRDRGRGTEAF
TRBJ2-1 TRBV19 ASSPIAATNNEQF
TRBJ2-1 TRBV29-1 SVDRGYNEQF
TRBJ2-2 TRBV5-1 ASSLETSGLGGELF
TRBJ1-3 TRBV28 ASSLSMSSGNTIY